A single sample gave rise to the 30 T cell receptor beta chains below, sequenced in a study of CD8+CD57+ T cells in acquired aplastic anemia. Researchers used genomic DNA as the template to profile TCR beta VDJ and CDR3. TCRdb passed the reads through MiXCR, listing each CDR3 protein once. This sample has some 130,000 distinct CDR3 sequences, with 40% to 45% found just once. Specimen: sorted CD4+, CD8+, or CD8+CD57+ T cells (not recorded which) from PBMCs. The source is a human donor in good health, serving as a control.

The chain is built from TRBV15 and TRBJ1-1; D uncertain. Germline lookup yields CDR1 LNHNV and CDR2 YYDKDF (reference sequence). V lost 0 bases to trimming and J lost 4 bases, with 9 bases between them. The CDR3 covers 14 residues. The CDR3 region is CATSREGWSTEAFF. In DNA, the CDR3 is TGTGCCACCAGCAGAGAGGGATGGAGCACTGAAGCTTTCTTT.

In this sample, this clonotype turned up many times. The chain couples TRBV5-1 to TRBJ1-2; perhaps TRBD1 as D (5 bases). The V gene lost 7 bases and the J gene lost 2 bases, with 12 bases spanning the gap. The germline V gene has CDR1 SGHRS and CDR2 YFSETQ. The CDR3 length is 13 residues. The DNA of the CDR3 is TGCGCCAGCTCGATACCAGGGAACTATGGCTACACCTTC. Translation gives CASSIPGNYGYTF.

This clonotype has just a few counts. This chain joins TRBV15 and TRBJ2-7, with 7 bases lining up with TRBD2. This CDR3 contains 14 residues. In germline, CDR1 is LNHNV, CDR2 YYDKDF (reference sequence). Trimming at V came to 0 bases and at J to 7 bases, leaving 6 bases not matched to a gene. CDR3 protein: CATSRDWGRVEQYF. The CDR3 DNA follows: TGTGCCACCAGCAGAGATTGGGGGAGGGTTGAGCAGTACTTC.

The rearrangement uses TRBV15 and TRBJ1-2; 9 bases agree with TRBD1. V was clipped by 2 bases and J by 8 bases; unmatched bases: 9. CDR1 LNHNV and CDR2 YYDKDF come from the germline V gene (reference sequence). The CDR3 runs 15 residues. The CDR3 region has the DNA TGTGCCACCAGCAGATCCCCGACAGGGGGAGAGGGCTACACCTTC. This sequence encodes CATSRSPTGGEGYTF. The whole variable domain, remainder taken from reference TRBV15 and TRBJ1-2, is DAMVIQNPRYQVTQFGKPVTLSCSQTLNHNVMYWYQQKSSQAPKLLFHYYDKDFNNEADTPDNFQSRRPNTSFCFLDIRSPGLGDTAMYLCATSRSPTGGEGYTFGSGTRLTVV.

This chain connects TRBV5-1 to TRBJ1-2, with 7 nucleotides matching TRBD1. CDR1 SGHRS and CDR2 YFSETQ come from the germline V gene. This CDR3 is built from 14 residues. Unmatched junction bases numbered 5, after V lost 2 bases and J lost 4 bases. The CDR3 DNA reads as TGCGCCAGCAGCTTCCGGGACAGTACCTATGGCTACACCTTC. It yields the protein CASSFRDSTYGYTF.

This clonotype was observed at least ten times. The V and J genes are TRBV5-1 and TRBJ2-7, with D perhaps TRBD2 (6 bases). V gave up 5 bases and J gave up 6 bases, with 21 bases separating them. The CDR3 is 15 residues long. CDR1 and CDR2 (germline): SGHRS, YFSETQ. CDR3 sequence reads: CASRKGLEGGGEQYF. In nucleotides, the CDR3 is TGCGCCAGCAGAAAGGGTTTGGAGGGAGGAGGCGAGCAGTACTTC.

This clonotype appeared once. A much larger clone differs by one base, so this may be a read error. Without the conserved terminal phenylalanine or tryptophan, this CDR3 likely stems from a read error. The chain has TRBV2 and TRBJ1-2; D is unresolved. In germline, CDR1 is SNHLY, CDR2 FYNNEI. Trimming stripped 5 bases from V and 6 bases from J, with 16 bases between. This CDR3 has 14 residues. The CDR3 nucleotides are TGTGCCAGCAGTTACCCGGCGACCTTCGATGGCTACACCCTC. This sequence encodes CASSYPATFDGYTL.

In this sample, this clonotype turned up once. A much larger clonotype is one base distant, so this may be a read error. The chain employs TRBV12-3 or TRBV12-4 and TRBJ2-7, with 10 bases fitting TRBD1. The CDR3 sequence is 12 residues long. The V and J ends lost 6 bases and 9 bases, in that order; junction bases with no gene match: 5. The CDR3 bases are TGTGCCAGCAGCTTGCGGACAGGGGGGCAGTACTTC. Its protein is CASSLRTGGQYF.

Only one count was recorded for this clonotype. This chain joins TRBV7-9 and TRBJ2-5; D perhaps matches TRBD2 (7 bases). V lost 1 base to trimming and J lost 1 base, with 10 bases between them. Germline loops: CDR1 SEHNR, CDR2 FQNEAQ (reference sequence). CDR3 length: 15 residues. The CDR3 spells CASSLGGGPQETQYF. DNA for the CDR3: TGTGCCAGCAGCTTAGGCGGGGGCCCCCAAGAGACCCAGTACTTC.

The chain employs TRBV19 and TRBJ1-2; 10 positions agree with TRBD1. The CDR3 consists of 13 residues. Germline V CDR1 and CDR2: LNHDA, SQIVND (reference sequence). The J segment lost 12 bases and the V segment lost 6 bases, leaving 10 bases of the junction unmatched. The CDR3 DNA sequence: TGTGCCAGTAGCGACAGGGGGCTCTCTGGAAACACCTTC. This codes for CASSDRGLSGNTF.

This clonotype was recorded a few times. The J gene is TRBJ1-1, the V gene TRBV6-2 or TRBV6-3; 10 bases line up with TRBD1. CDR1 and CDR2 from the germline V gene are MNHEY and SVGEGT. J lost 3 bases, V lost 6 bases, and 4 bases had no gene match. The CDR3 totals 14 residues. CDR3 in DNA: TGTGCCAGCAGCCGACAGGGGGCGCACACTGAAGCTTTCTTT. Protein sequence: CASSRQGAHTEAFF.

This clonotype appeared a few times. The CDR3 DNA reads TGTGCCAGTAGCCACAGTCCCTACGAGCAGTACTTC. Its protein is CASSHSPYEQYF. The chain recombines TRBV19 with TRBJ2-7; the D is unclear. The length of the CDR3 is 12 residues. Germline CDR1 reads LNHDA; CDR2 reads SQIVND (reference sequence). V shed 6 bases and J shed 2 bases, with 8 bases lying between them.

This clonotype was observed many times. J is TRBJ1-1 and V is TRBV6-5; a possible D gene is TRBD1 (5 bases). V lost 0 bases, J lost 0 bases, and 8 bases lay in between. This CDR3 has 15 amino acids. CDR1 is MNHEY and CDR2 is SVGAGI in the germline V gene. The CDR3 region has the DNA TGTGCCAGCAGTTACTCGAGAGGGGTGAACACTGAAGCTTTCTTT. Translated, it gives CASSYSRGVNTEAFF.

This clonotype was seen ten or more times. The V gene is TRBV20-1, the J gene TRBJ2-5, with D perhaps matching TRBD2 (5 bases). Germline assignment: CDR1 DFQATT and CDR2 SNEGSKA (reference sequence). The CDR3 is 13 amino acids. V lost 6 bases to trimming and J lost 2 bases, with 13 bases between them. CDR3 DNA: TGCAGTGCCCCCGGCCGCGGGCAAGAGACCCAGTACTTC. It codes for CSAPGRGQETQYF.

The table lists this clonotype with many counts. This chain's CDR3 is CATSSPILAYILDEQFF. In nucleotides, the CDR3 is TGTGCCACCTCCTCCCCTATCCTAGCCTATATCTTGGATGAGCAGTTCTTC. V is TRBV24-1 and J is TRBJ2-1; weak D call: TRBD2 (5 bases). Trimming took off 9 bases at V and 8 bases at J, with 28 bases between the two ends. The germline V gene encodes CDR1 KGHDR and CDR2 SFDVKD. The CDR3 has 17 residues.

This clonotype appeared many times. The V and J genes are TRBV6-1 and TRBJ1-3, with D possibly TRBD1 on 6 matching bases. The V end was cut by 6 bases, the J end by 2 bases, with 14 bases between. CDR3 length equals 15 residues. The germline gives CDR1 MNHNS, CDR2 SASEGT. CDR3 bases: TGTGCCAGCAGGGACAGCAGGCTACCTGGAAACACCATATATTTT. Translation gives CASRDSRLPGNTIYF.

A note on this clonotype: The junction does not match germline at one end; this may be a read error. This rearrangement joins TRBV20-1 to TRBJ2-3; D uncertain. The CDR3 loop spans 15 amino acids. Germline values: CDR1 DFQATT, CDR2 SNEGSKA (reference sequence). CDR3 protein: CSASISGVSTDAQYF. The CDR3 DNA follows: TGCAGTGCTAGTATATCTGGAGTTAGCACAGATGCGCAGTATTTT.

This rearrangement joins TRBV7-2 to TRBJ2-3; D is perhaps TRBD1 or TRBD2 (5 bases each). From germline, CDR1 is SGHTA and CDR2 FQGNSA. V lost 8 bases and J 6 bases, leaving 18 bases between the germline ends. This CDR3 comprises 14 residues. CDR3 in amino acids: CASPPGTTRDTQYF. The CDR3 bases are TGTGCCAGCCCTCCCGGGACCACCCGGGATACGCAGTATTTT.

This chain links TRBV19 with TRBJ1-5; no definite D call. With 8 bases removed from V and 12 bases from J, the gap between germline ends came to 14 bases. CDR3 length: 11 residues. Germline CDR1 and CDR2: LNHDA and SQIVND (reference sequence). The CDR3 nucleotides are TGTGCCAGTCGGTCAGCGAGGCGCCAGCATTTT. Translation: CASRSARRQHF.

As for this clonotype: This sequence may be a read error, since a much larger clone differs from it by one base. J is TRBJ2-7 and V is TRBV6-1, with a weak D call TRBD1 (6 bases). The germline V gene has CDR1 MNHNS and CDR2 SASEGT. The ends were cut back, 11 bases at V and 3 bases at J, with 17 bases in the middle. This CDR3 comprises 13 residues. The CDR3 spells CACGTRDNYEQYF. As DNA, the CDR3 is TGTGCCTGCGGAACCCGGGACAACTACGAGCAGTACTTC.

The J gene is TRBJ2-3, the V gene TRBV2; 9 bases agree with TRBD1. V dropped 6 bases and J dropped 4; count of bases not matched to a gene: 5. Germline loops: CDR1 SNHLY, CDR2 FYNNEI. The CDR3 totals 14 residues. CDR3 region: CASRGGTGSDTQYF. The CDR3 region has the DNA TGTGCCAGCAGGGGTGGGACAGGGTCAGATACGCAGTATTTT.

Details on this clonotype: With a much larger clone just one base away, this may be a read error. The V gene is TRBV11-1, the J gene TRBJ1-4, with TRBD1 matching 8 bases. Germline V CDR1 and CDR2: SGHAT, FQDESV (reference sequence). The CDR3 contains 16 residues. In DNA form, the CDR3 reads TGTGCCAGCAGCTTCCAGGGGGCTGCAACTAATGAAAAACCGTTTTTT. Translating gives CASSFQGAATNEKPFF.

The chain is built from TRBV7-2 and TRBJ2-2; 9 nucleotides align to TRBD2. The V and J ends lost 4 bases and 2 bases, in that order; junction bases with no gene match: 2. Germline-derived CDR1 and CDR2 are SGHTA and FQGNSA. This CDR3 is 15 amino acids long. The CDR3 coding sequence is TGTGCCAGCAGCTGGACTAGCGCCAACACCGGGGAGCTGTTTTTT. Encoded protein: CASSWTSANTGELFF.

The V call is TRBV12-3 or TRBV12-4, the J call TRBJ2-1, with D perhaps TRBD1 or TRBD2 (6 bases each). V was clipped by 6 bases and J by 8 bases, with 17 bases between them. The CDR3 length is 14 residues. This CDR3 is CASRAPGGRDEQFF. In DNA, the CDR3 is TGTGCCAGCAGGGCCCCTGGGGGGCGAGATGAGCAGTTCTTC.

This clonotype has ten or more counts. V and J are TRBV2 and TRBJ1-2, with no clear D. The CDR3 consists of 11 residues. Germline CDR1 SNHLY, CDR2 FYNNEI. V lost 4 bases, J lost 6 bases, and 6 bases lay in between. CDR3 amino acids: CASSGINGYTF. The CDR3 region has the DNA TGTGCCAGCAGTGGAATCAATGGCTACACCTTC.

The chain employs TRBV10-3 and TRBJ1-6, with 8 bases matching TRBD1. In germline, CDR1 is ENHRY, CDR2 SYGVKD. This CDR3 comprises 16 residues. After removal of 4 bases from V and 10 bases from J, the junction contained 12 bases not matched to a gene. As DNA, the CDR3 is TGTGCCATCAGTGGGGACAGGCCTCTTGGGAAGTCACCCCTCCACTTT. It is translated as CAISGDRPLGKSPLHF.

The chain employs TRBV2 and TRBJ2-5, with no clear D. Per the germline V gene, CDR1 is SNHLY and CDR2 is FYNNEI. Trimming removed 4 bases from V and 1 base from J, with 4 bases in between. This CDR3 contains 12 residues. The CDR3 DNA reads as TGTGCCAGCAGTGTCAGCCAAGAGACCCAGTACTTC. Protein product: CASSVSQETQYF.

Only one count was recorded for this clonotype. The chain uses TRBV7-8 and TRBJ1-6, with D uncertain. This CDR3 has 14 amino acids. Trimming took 5 bases from V and 9 from J, leaving 14 bases between them. Germline lookup yields CDR1 SGHVS and CDR2 FQNEAQ. The DNA for the CDR3 is TGTGCCAGCAGCCTGGACGGTTCAAGTTCACCCCTCCACTTT. Its protein product is CASSLDGSSSPLHF.

This clonotype has at least ten counts. The chain uses TRBV9 and TRBJ2-2; possibly TRBD2 for D (7 bases). The CDR3 covers 15 residues. Germline-derived CDR1 and CDR2 are SGDLS and YYNGEE. V was trimmed by 0 bases and J by 6 bases, leaving 12 bases between them. The CDR3 reads CASSVAGGGSGELFF. As DNA, the CDR3 is TGTGCCAGCAGCGTAGCTGGGGGGGGCTCCGGGGAGCTGTTTTTT.

The table lists this clonotype with a few counts. A much larger clone differs by one base, so this may be a read error. As DNA, the CDR3 is TGTGCCAGCGGCTTCGAGACGGAGCGTCTATTAGGCTACACCTTC. Residues: CASGFETERLLGYTF. The gene calls are TRBV7-9 and TRBJ1-2; D not resolved. Germline lookup yields CDR1 SEHNR and CDR2 FQNEAQ (reference sequence). The CDR3 spans 15 residues.